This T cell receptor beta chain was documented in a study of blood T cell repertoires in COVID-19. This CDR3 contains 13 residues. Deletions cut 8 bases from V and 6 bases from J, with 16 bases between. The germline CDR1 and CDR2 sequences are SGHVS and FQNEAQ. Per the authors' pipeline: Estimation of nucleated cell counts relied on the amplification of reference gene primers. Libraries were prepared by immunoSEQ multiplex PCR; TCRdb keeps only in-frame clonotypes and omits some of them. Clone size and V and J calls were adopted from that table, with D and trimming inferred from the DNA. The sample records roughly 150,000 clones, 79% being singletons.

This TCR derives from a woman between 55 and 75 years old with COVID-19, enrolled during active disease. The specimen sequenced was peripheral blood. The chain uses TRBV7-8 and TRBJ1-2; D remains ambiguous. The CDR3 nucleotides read TGTGCCAGCGGCCTCCTCCGCGGCAATGGCTACACCTTC. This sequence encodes CASGLLRGNGYTF.